The 7 T cell receptor beta chains below come from one sample, sequenced in a study of blood T cell repertoires in COVID-19. Assay used: immunoSEQ multiplex PCR; TCRdb lists only in-frame clones, some missing. This table has about 220,000 clones, under 90% appearing once. The sample comprised PBMCs or T cells enriched from blood (not recorded which). The receptors come from a woman between 45 and 65 years old who had been exposed to COVID-19.

The CDR3 nucleotides read TGTGCCAGCAGTTCTCGTCAGGGTCAGCGCGAGCAGTACTTC. This encodes CASSSRQGQREQYF. The V call is TRBV7-2, the J call TRBJ2-7, with D perhaps TRBD1 (5 bases). The CDR3 length is 14 residues. The germline CDR1 and CDR2 sequences are SGHTA and FQGNSA. Trimming took 6 bases from V and 6 from J, leaving 18 bases between them.

This chain links TRBV7-9 with TRBJ1-2; 11 bases align to TRBD1. The germline gives CDR1 SEHNR, CDR2 FQNEAQ (reference sequence). J lost 8 bases, V lost 4 bases, and 6 bases had no gene match. The CDR3 is 14 amino acids. This CDR3 reads CASSYTGQGVGYTF. The CDR3 DNA sequence: TGTGCCAGCAGCTACACGGGACAGGGGGTAGGCTACACCTTC.

The rearrangement uses TRBV6-5 and TRBJ1-6; D perhaps matches TRBD1 (6 bases). V was cut by 11 bases and J by 4 bases, with 15 bases left in between. Germline V lookup: CDR1 MNHEY, CDR2 SVGAGI. The CDR3 is 14 amino acids. This CDR3 reads CAGQIGSYNSPLHF. The CDR3 DNA follows: TGTGCCGGACAGATTGGCTCATATAATTCACCCCTCCACTTT.

This clone was observed once. The gene calls are TRBV9 and TRBJ1-1; D gene uncertain. The CDR3 extends over 15 amino acids. Germline CDR1 SGDLS, CDR2 YYNGEE. Trimming took off 4 bases at V and 1 base at J, with 14 bases between the two ends. In DNA form, the CDR3 reads TGTGCCAGCAGCAGACATCAAAAAGGGAACACTGAAGCTTTCTTT. It yields the protein CASSRHQKGNTEAFF.

The chain is built from TRBV11-2 and TRBJ1-1; 8 nucleotides agree with TRBD1. The CDR3 is made up of 14 amino acids. V lost 6 bases and J lost 4; bases outside the gene matches: 7. Germline V gene sequence: CDR1 SGHAT, CDR2 FQNNGV. This CDR3 reads CASRRTGMGTEAFF. The CDR3 DNA sequence: TGTGCCAGCAGGCGGACAGGGATGGGCACTGAAGCTTTCTTT.

This clone was observed a few times. The rearrangement links TRBV7-2 to TRBJ1-4; 10 nucleotides match TRBD1. CDR1 SGHTA and CDR2 FQGNSA come from the germline V gene. This CDR3 contains 16 residues. V shed 4 bases and J 7 bases; nucleotides not matched to a gene: 9. CDR3 sequence reads: CASSYKGGQGGEKLFF. Written as DNA, the CDR3 is TGTGCCAGCAGCTATAAGGGCGGACAGGGGGGTGAAAAACTGTTTTTT.

This rearrangement joins TRBV27 to TRBJ1-2; TRBD1 matches at 9 bases. Germline CDR1 reads MNHEY; CDR2 reads SMNVEV (reference sequence). The CDR3 is made up of 13 amino acids. Trimming removed 6 bases from V and 4 bases from J; junction bases left unmatched: 3. The CDR3 is CASRGTGFYGYTF. The DNA of the CDR3 is TGTGCCAGCAGGGGGACAGGGTTCTATGGCTACACCTTC.